These 30 T cell receptor beta chains came from one sample sequenced in a study of human T cells and chemical hapten exposure. The time point: patch test 1, 2 weeks after DPC sensitization. The treatment here: therapeutic diphenylcyclopropenone sensitization with weekly scalp DPC. TCRdb processed the RACE reads anew with MiXCR; each CDR3 protein has one entry. The table shows some 81,000 distinct CDR3 sequences, with 7.5% to 9.5% occurring only once. The starting material was whole blood, obtained in connection with sensitization to the hapten diphenylcyclopropenone (DPC). These TCRs come from a woman in her thirties with alopecia areata. Some clones in this sample may be carry-over from other donors' samples.

This clonotype was observed many times. The CDR3 protein is CASSLKFSTEAFF. The CDR3 DNA follows: TGTGCCAGCAGCTTGAAATTCAGCACTGAAGCTTTCTTT. The chain couples TRBV5-4 to TRBJ1-1; D is unresolved. Germline CDR1 is SGHNT and CDR2 is YYREEE (reference sequence). This CDR3 contains 13 residues. V was clipped by 1 base and J by 4 bases, with 8 bases between them.

This chain uses TRBV6-5 with TRBJ1-6; 8 bases fit TRBD1. The CDR3 length is 15 residues. The germline V gene has CDR1 MNHEY and CDR2 SVGAGI. V lost 5 bases, J lost 11 bases, and 11 bases stayed unmatched. The CDR3 sequence is CASSPLGQGGPPLHF. For the CDR3, the DNA is TGTGCCAGCAGTCCCCTAGGACAGGGTGGGCCACCCCTCCACTTT.

This clonotype came up many times. The rearrangement links TRBV20-1 to TRBJ2-5; 8 bases line up with TRBD2. In germline, CDR1 is DFQATT, CDR2 SNEGSKA (reference sequence). The CDR3 loop spans 10 amino acids. The CDR3 coding sequence is TGCAGCAGCGGGGGAGAGACCCAGTACTTC. This codes for CSSGGETQYF.

CDR3 DNA sequence: TGTGCCAGCTCCAGGGGGGCTCCGTACTCACCCCTCCACTTT. Encoded protein: CASSRGAPYSPLHF. The rearrangement uses TRBV7-9 and TRBJ1-6; 7 nucleotides agree with TRBD1. The V and J ends lost 8 bases and 10 bases, in that order; junction bases with no gene match: 11. The germline gives CDR1 SEHNR, CDR2 FQNEAQ (reference sequence). The CDR3 contains 14 residues.

This clonotype was seen at least ten times. The CDR3 DNA follows: TGCAGTGTGAGTGTCGGGCCTCAGGAGCAGTACTTC. This translates into CSVSVGPQEQYF. J is TRBJ2-7 and V is TRBV20-1; D is undetermined. The V gene lost 7 bases and the J gene lost 7 bases, with 17 bases spanning the gap. Germline V gene sequence: CDR1 DFQATT, CDR2 SNEGSKA (reference sequence). This CDR3 has 12 amino acids.

At least ten counts were recorded for this clonotype. The chain carries TRBV20-1 and TRBJ2-3; TRBD2 matches at 12 bases. CDR1 and CDR2 from the germline V gene are DFQATT and SNEGSKA (reference sequence). The CDR3 has 17 residues. J gave up 0 bases and V 8 bases, and 12 bases lay outside the gene matches. CDR3 in amino acids: CSMTLAGGLISTDTQYF. The CDR3 DNA follows: TGCAGTATGACTCTAGCGGGGGGGCTGATTAGCACAGATACGCAGTATTTT.

This clonotype appeared many times. The chain employs TRBV2 and TRBJ2-5, with TRBD2 identical over 7 bases. The V gene end was trimmed by 7 bases and the J gene end by 2 bases; junction bases not matched to a gene: 10. The CDR3 sequence is 15 residues long. The V gene's germline CDR1 is SNHLY and CDR2 FYNNEI. The CDR3 region has the DNA TGTGCCAGCACTCCGTTGGGGGGGGGACAAGAGACCCAGTACTTC. It is translated as CASTPLGGGQETQYF.

The chain joins TRBV7-9 to TRBJ1-6; D is uncertain. CDR1 SEHNR and CDR2 FQNEAQ come from the germline V gene (reference sequence). This CDR3 is 12 amino acids long. Trimming shortened V by 4 bases and J by 9 bases, and 7 bases separated the two germline ends. This CDR3 is CASSSSSSPLHF. CDR3 coding DNA: TGTGCCAGCAGCTCATCCTCTTCACCCCTCCACTTT.

This clonotype appeared many times. The chain couples TRBV11-2 to TRBJ2-3; a possible D gene is TRBD1 (5 bases). V dropped 0 bases and J dropped 2 bases, with 12 bases sitting between them. This CDR3 comprises 16 residues. Germline values: CDR1 SGHAT, CDR2 FQNNGV. The CDR3 protein is CASSLEGRSYTDTQYF. CDR3 DNA: TGTGCCAGCAGCTTAGAGGGGCGGTCCTACACAGATACGCAGTATTTT.

There are a few counts of this clonotype. The chain links TRBV5-1 to TRBJ2-2; D remains ambiguous. The germline CDR1 and CDR2 sequences are SGHRS and YFSETQ. The V and J ends lost 4 bases and 6 bases respectively, with 19 bases between them. CDR3 length equals 16 residues. DNA for the CDR3: TGCGCCAGCAGCGGAGCACCCTTGGGTGGTCCCGGGGAGCTGTTTTTT. This sequence encodes CASSGAPLGGPGELFF.

This clonotype came up many times. V is TRBV5-1 and J is TRBJ1-1; the D is unclear. The CDR3 consists of 14 residues. The germline V and J ends were trimmed by 4 bases and 1 base, with 11 bases remaining between them. Per the germline V gene, CDR1 is SGHRS and CDR2 is YFSETQ. CDR3 protein: CASSARTQNTEAFF. The CDR3 nucleotides read TGCGCCAGCAGCGCCAGGACTCAGAACACTGAAGCTTTCTTT. The full variable domain, in which reference TRBV5-1 and TRBJ1-1 provide the parts outside the CDR3, is KAGVTQTPRYLIKTRGQQVTLSCSPISGHRSVSWYQQTPGQGLQFLFEYFSETQRNKGNFPGRFSGRQFSNSRSEMNVSTLELGDSALYLCASSARTQNTEAFFGQGTRLTVV.

This chain uses TRBV29-1 with TRBJ2-7; 10 bases align to TRBD1. The ends lost 3 bases at V and 7 bases at J; junction bases unmatched: 9. CDR1 is SQVTM and CDR2 is ANQGSEA in the germline V gene. The CDR3 length is 14 residues. CDR3 in DNA: TGCAGCGTTGACACGGGACAGGGGAATCGGGAGCAGTACTTC. Its protein is CSVDTGQGNREQYF.

Within the sample, this clonotype is medium-sized. This chain joins TRBV6-2 or TRBV6-3 and TRBJ2-3, with D perhaps matching TRBD1 (5 bases). V was trimmed by 2 bases and J by 0 bases, leaving 6 bases between them. The germline CDR1 and CDR2 sequences are MNHEY and SVGEGT. This CDR3 spans 14 amino acids. In DNA, the CDR3 is TGTGCCAGCAGTTACGGGGCGAGCACAGATACGCAGTATTTT. The encoded protein is CASSYGASTDTQYF.

This clonotype was detected many times. V usage is TRBV20-1 and J usage is TRBJ1-1; 7 positions match TRBD1. The germline V gene encodes CDR1 DFQATT and CDR2 SNEGSKA (reference sequence). The CDR3 spans 16 residues. Unmatched junction bases numbered 16, after V lost 3 bases and J lost 6 bases. This CDR3 reads CSARNTGARGSAEAFF. The CDR3 coding sequence is TGCAGTGCTAGGAACACAGGGGCGCGTGGAAGCGCTGAAGCTTTCTTT.

The J gene is TRBJ1-5, the V gene TRBV24-1; 10 nucleotides match TRBD1. The germline V gene has CDR1 KGHDR and CDR2 SFDVKD. This CDR3 has 16 residues. The V gene end was trimmed by 5 bases and the J gene end by 5 bases; junction bases not matched to a gene: 8. CDR3 in DNA: TGTGCCACCAGTGTATGTCGACAGGGGGCTGATCAGCCCCAGCATTTT. This gives the protein CATSVCRQGADQPQHF.

This clonotype appeared a few times. The chain is built from TRBV2 and TRBJ1-6; 8 bases line up with TRBD1. CDR3 length: 14 amino acids. V dropped 4 bases and J dropped 11; count of bases not matched to a gene: 7. The V gene's germline CDR1 is SNHLY and CDR2 FYNNEI. The CDR3 region has the DNA TGTGCCAGCAGTGGGACAGGGACGAGGCCACCCCTCCACTTT. This sequence encodes CASSGTGTRPPLHF.

The V call is TRBV6-5, the J call TRBJ1-1, with D possibly being TRBD1 (5 bases). The V gene's germline CDR1 is MNHEY and CDR2 SVGAGI. The CDR3 contains 13 residues. Trimming took off 8 bases at V and 5 bases at J, with 15 bases between the two ends. The DNA for the CDR3 is TGTGCCAGCTCGGGCAGGGTCCTGACTGAAGCTTTCTTT. Its protein product is CASSGRVLTEAFF.

This sequence joins TRBV7-9 and TRBJ1-4; D not certain. The ends were cut back, 6 bases at V and 8 bases at J, with 10 bases in the middle. Germline V gene data show CDR1 as SEHNR and CDR2 as FQNEAQ (reference sequence). The CDR3 length is 12 residues. The DNA of the CDR3 is TGTGCCAGCAGTTCCACCGGGGAAAAACTGTTTTTT. This gives the protein CASSSTGEKLFF.

The chain links TRBV7-2 to TRBJ2-5; TRBD1 aligns across 7 bases. Trimming cost V 5 bases and J 4 bases; bases outside gene matches: 13. Germline V gives CDR1 SGHTA, CDR2 FQGNSA. The CDR3 length is 16 residues. The CDR3 loop reads CASSPGTVSGRETQYF. CDR3 nucleotide sequence: TGTGCCAGCAGCCCCGGGACAGTATCGGGTCGAGAGACCCAGTACTTC.

This clonotype was counted only a few times. V gene TRBV7-9 combines with J gene TRBJ1-6; D possibly corresponds to TRBD1 (5 bases). The CDR3 sequence is 16 residues long. CDR1 and CDR2 (germline): SEHNR, FQNEAQ (reference sequence). Trimming left V 8 bases short and J 5 bases short, with 19 bases between. The CDR3 DNA sequence: TGTGCCAGCCAGCTTAATGTTGGGGGGAATAATTCACCCCTCCACTTT. It specifies CASQLNVGGNNSPLHF.

This clonotype appeared many times. The chain combines TRBV9 with TRBJ2-2; D perhaps matches TRBD1 (6 bases). Germline V gene data show CDR1 as SGDLS and CDR2 as YYNGEE. CDR3 length: 15 residues. V lost 0 bases and J 4 bases, leaving 10 bases between the germline ends. Here the CDR3 DNA reads TGTGCCAGCAGCGTAGCCAGGGGAGCCACCGGGGAGCTGTTTTTT. Residues: CASSVARGATGELFF.

The rearrangement links TRBV5-1 to TRBJ2-1; 12 nucleotides match TRBD2. CDR3 size: 17 residues. The V gene's germline CDR1 is SGHRS and CDR2 YFSETQ. Trimming took 4 bases from V and 7 from J; bases not matched to a gene: 12. The DNA for the CDR3 is TGCGCCAGCAGCCAGACCTTACTAGCGGGGGGTTGGAATGAGCAGTTCTTC. Its translation is CASSQTLLAGGWNEQFF. Full variable domain (rest looked up from reference TRBV5-1 and TRBJ2-1): KAGVTQTPRYLIKTRGQQVTLSCSPISGHRSVSWYQQTPGQGLQFLFEYFSETQRNKGNFPGRFSGRQFSNSRSEMNVSTLELGDSALYLCASSQTLLAGGWNEQFFGPGTRLTVL.

In this sample, this clonotype turned up a few times. The V and J genes are TRBV29-1 and TRBJ1-1; a weak D match, TRBD1 (5 bases). The ends were cut back, 6 bases at V and 1 base at J, with 12 bases in the middle. CDR1 and CDR2 from the germline V gene are SQVTM and ANQGSEA. This CDR3 region has 13 residues. The CDR3 sequence: CSVGTARNTEAFF. The CDR3 coding sequence is TGCAGCGTCGGGACGGCTCGGAACACTGAAGCTTTCTTT.

This clonotype has ten or more counts. The chain employs TRBV18 and TRBJ2-3, with D possibly being TRBD1 (6 bases). V lost 3 bases and J 0 bases, leaving 7 bases between the germline ends. This CDR3 contains 14 residues. Germline CDR1 and CDR2: KGHSH and LQKENI. This CDR3 is CASSPRGSTDTQYF. The CDR3 DNA reads as TGTGCCAGCTCACCGAGGGGGAGCACAGATACGCAGTATTTT.

This clonotype came up many times. The chain links TRBV9 to TRBJ2-7; 9 bases are shared with TRBD2. Germline CDR1 SGDLS, CDR2 YYNGEE. This CDR3 is built from 15 residues. V trimming: 0 bases; J trimming: 3 bases; junction bases outside the gene matches: 4. CDR3 region: CASSVGLAGIYEQYF. The DNA of the CDR3 is TGTGCCAGCAGCGTAGGGCTAGCGGGGATCTACGAGCAGTACTTC.

This clonotype has only a few counts. The genes are TRBV7-9 and TRBJ2-1; 11 bases agree with TRBD2. Germline-derived CDR1 and CDR2 are SEHNR and FQNEAQ (reference sequence). With V trimmed by 6 bases and J by 6 bases, 7 bases remained unmatched. The CDR3 has 15 amino acids. The CDR3 DNA sequence: TGTGCCAGCAGTCGGGGACTAGCGGACTTCAATGAGCAGTTCTTC. Protein sequence: CASSRGLADFNEQFF.

This clonotype was recorded a few times. This chain joins TRBV11-1 and TRBJ2-3; D not resolved. The length of the CDR3 is 15 residues. CDR1 SGHAT and CDR2 FQDESV come from the germline V gene (reference sequence). V lost 4 bases and J 4 bases, leaving 15 bases between the germline ends. DNA for the CDR3: TGTGCCAGCAGCTCAAGAGCCAAGCCCCCAGATACGCAGTATTTT. Protein product: CASSSRAKPPDTQYF.

The CDR3 nucleotides read TGTGCCAGCAGCTACGACAGGGCTGGTGAGCAGTTCTTC. Residues: CASSYDRAGEQFF. The V gene is TRBV5-4, the J gene TRBJ2-1; 7 bases align to TRBD1. V trimming: 3 bases; J trimming: 9 bases; junction bases outside the gene matches: 6. Per germline, CDR1 SGHNT and CDR2 YYREEE (reference sequence). The CDR3 is 13 amino acids.

This clonotype was seen at least ten times. The rearrangement links TRBV12-3 or TRBV12-4 to TRBJ1-1; TRBD1 might be the D (6 bases). The germline V and J ends were trimmed by 3 bases and 0 bases, with 8 bases remaining between them. CDR3 length equals 14 residues. CDR3 DNA: TGTGCCAGCAGTTTCTCAGGGGTGAACACTGAAGCTTTCTTT. Translated: CASSFSGVNTEAFF.

Only a few counts were recorded for this clonotype. V and J are TRBV3-1 and TRBJ1-6; 10 bases are shared with TRBD1. With 4 bases clipped from V and 9 bases from J, the junction kept 3 bases outside the gene matches. CDR3 length: 14 amino acids. Germline CDR1 and CDR2: LGHDT and YNNKEL (reference sequence). This chain's CDR3 is CASSPRDRGSPLHF. DNA for the CDR3: TGTGCCAGCAGCCCCCGGGACAGGGGTTCACCCCTCCACTTT.